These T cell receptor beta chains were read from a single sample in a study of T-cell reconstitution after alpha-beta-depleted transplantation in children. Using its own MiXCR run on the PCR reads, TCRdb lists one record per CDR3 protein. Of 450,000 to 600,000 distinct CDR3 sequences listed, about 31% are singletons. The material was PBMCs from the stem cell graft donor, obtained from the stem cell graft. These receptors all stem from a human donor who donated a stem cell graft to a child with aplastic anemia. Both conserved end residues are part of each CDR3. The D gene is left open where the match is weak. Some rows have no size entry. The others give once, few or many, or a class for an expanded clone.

cdr3_aa: CAWGQGLNTEAFF
cdr3_nt: TGTGCCTGGGGACAGGGGTTGAACACTGAAGCTTTCTTT
cdr3_length: 13
v_call: TRBV30
clone_size: .
d_call: TRBD1
j_call: TRBJ1-1

cdr3_aa: CASSLPEGANVLTF
cdr3_nt: TGTGCCAGCAGTTTACCGGAAGGGGCCAACGTCCTGACTTTC
cdr3_length: 14
v_call: TRBV12-3/TRBV12-4
clone_size: .
d_call: .
j_call: TRBJ2-6

cdr3_aa: CASSLEVSRNEQFF
cdr3_nt: TGCGCCAGCAGCTTAGAGGTTTCGCGGAATGAGCAGTTCTTC
cdr3_length: 14
v_call: TRBV5-1
clone_size: .
d_call: .
j_call: TRBJ2-1

cdr3_aa: CASSLLGHTEAFF
cdr3_nt: TGTGCCAGCAGCTTATTGGGGCACACTGAAGCTTTCTTT
cdr3_length: 13
v_call: TRBV7-9
clone_size: .
d_call: .
j_call: TRBJ1-1

cdr3_aa: CASSPPTGQGNTEAFF
cdr3_nt: TGTGCCAGCTCACCACCGACCGGACAGGGGAACACTGAAGCTTTCTTT
cdr3_length: 16
v_call: TRBV18
clone_size: few
d_call: TRBD1
j_call: TRBJ1-1

cdr3_aa: CASTPGLLNYGYTF
cdr3_nt: TGTGCCAGCACCCCGGGACTGCTTAACTATGGCTACACCTTC
cdr3_length: 14
v_call: TRBV28
clone_size: once
d_call: .
j_call: TRBJ1-2

cdr3_aa: CASSPGLAKNIQYF
cdr3_nt: TGTGCCAGCAGCCCGGGACTAGCCAAAAACATTCAGTACTTC
cdr3_length: 14
v_call: TRBV9
clone_size: many
d_call: .
j_call: TRBJ2-4

cdr3_aa: CASSKMDDYRTDTQYF
cdr3_nt: TGTGCCAGCAGCAAGATGGACGACTACCGCACAGATACGCAGTATTTT
cdr3_length: 16
v_call: TRBV7-2
clone_size: .
d_call: .
j_call: TRBJ2-3

cdr3_aa: CSAYRSSYEQYF
cdr3_nt: TGCAGTGCTTACAGGAGTTCCTACGAGCAGTACTTC
cdr3_length: 12
v_call: TRBV20-1
clone_size: few
d_call: .
j_call: TRBJ2-7

cdr3_aa: CAISEHLTGGEQFF
cdr3_nt: TGTGCCATCAGTGAGCATCTGACGGGAGGGGAGCAGTTCTTC
cdr3_length: 14
v_call: TRBV10-3
clone_size: .
d_call: TRBD2
j_call: TRBJ2-1

cdr3_aa: CASSLVQARGNQPQHF
cdr3_nt: TGTGCCAGCAGCTTAGTCCAGGCCCGGGGCAATCAGCCCCAGCATTTT
cdr3_length: 16
v_call: TRBV7-8
clone_size: .
d_call: .
j_call: TRBJ1-5